This entry concerns a single T cell receptor beta chain. Its antigen is currently unknown. The naive CD8 subset, CD45RO-negative cells positively selected for CCR7, excluded terminally differentiated effector memory CD45RA+ cells. The method was immunoSEQ multiplex PCR; TCRdb's version includes in-frame clones alone and lacks a portion of them. Of roughly 2,000,000 clones in the sample, over 85% were seen once. This specimen belongs to a study of shared clonotypes between healthy human individuals. Study context: Sampling drew on donors who were a couple of women and a few men aged 18 to 49. Each donor had three CD4 naive, three CD4 memory, two CD8 naive and one CD8 memory plate.

The study's findings and limits: Naive subsets, compared against memory subsets, generally had larger estimated richness values. The study found roughly 5% of naive CD4 clonotypes shared across a few donors.

CDR3 length: 17 residues. With 2 bases clipped from V and 4 bases from J, the junction kept 10 bases outside the gene matches. Germline CDR1 is SGHVS and CDR2 is FNYEAQ. The TCR sequence derives from a man aged 18 to 30 in good health. The chain employs TRBV7-6 and TRBJ2-2, with 7 bases fitting TRBD1. Sequencing was carried out using naive CD8+ T cells sorted from blood. CDR3 protein: CASSLTPQGQSTGELFF. The DNA for the CDR3 is TGTGCCAGCAGCTTAACGCCGCAGGGACAGTCCACCGGGGAGCTGTTTTTT.